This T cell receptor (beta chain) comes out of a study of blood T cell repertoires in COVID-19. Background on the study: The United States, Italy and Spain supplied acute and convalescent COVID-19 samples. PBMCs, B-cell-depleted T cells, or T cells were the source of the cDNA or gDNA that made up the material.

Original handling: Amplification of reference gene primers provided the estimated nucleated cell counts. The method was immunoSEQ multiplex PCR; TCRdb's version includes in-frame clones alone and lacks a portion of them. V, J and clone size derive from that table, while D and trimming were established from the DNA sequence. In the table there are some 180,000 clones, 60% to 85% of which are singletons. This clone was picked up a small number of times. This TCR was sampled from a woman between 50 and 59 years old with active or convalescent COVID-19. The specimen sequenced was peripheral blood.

In nucleotides, the CDR3 is TGTGCCTCCAGGGGTTTGGGCGCAGGGACGATCTCCTACGAGCAGTACTTC. It is translated as CASRGLGAGTISYEQYF. The rearrangement links TRBV10-3 to TRBJ2-7; possible D gene TRBD1, 6 bases. This CDR3 spans 17 amino acids. The germline CDR1 and CDR2 sequences are ENHRY and SYGVKD. The V end was cut by 11 bases, the J end by 0 bases, with 26 bases between.